This entry lists 2 T cell receptor beta chains sequenced from one sample in a study of OX40 agonist ivuxolimab in advanced cancers. The repertoire was sequenced with immunoSEQ multiplex PCR; TCRdb's copy has only in-frame clones and lacks some. Altogether about 42,000 clones are present, 80% to 90% being singletons, with the ten largest covering 4.5% to 6%. The starting material was CD4+ or CD8+ T cells sorted from blood, obtained in a trial of the OX40 agonist ivuxolimab. The receptors originated from an adult with an advanced solid tumor such as melanoma, head and neck, liver or kidney cancer.

This rearrangement joins TRBV6-6 to TRBJ1-1; tentative D call: TRBD1 (5 bases). Germline assignment: CDR1 MNHNY and CDR2 SVGAGI (reference sequence). V lost 5 bases and J 11 bases, leaving 12 bases between the germline ends. The CDR3 extends over 11 amino acids. As DNA, the CDR3 is TGTGCCAGCAGTCAGGACACGGCGGCTTTCTTT. Translation gives CASSQDTAAFF.

The chain's CDR3 is CASSPLTERSEAFF. CDR3 nucleotides: TGTGCCAGTAGTCCCCTCACCGAAAGGTCTGAAGCTTTCTTT. The gene calls are TRBV19 and TRBJ1-1, with D hard to call. The V end lost 5 bases, the J end lost 6 bases, and 16 bases lay between the germline ends. This CDR3 is 14 amino acids long. Germline values: CDR1 LNHDA, CDR2 SQIVND (reference sequence).